A selection of T cell receptor beta chains follows, all from one sample in a study of blood T cell repertoires in COVID-19. TCRdb keeps only in-frame clones here, not all; method: immunoSEQ multiplex PCR. The profile covers hundreds of thousands of clones, with roughly 85% appearing a single time and more than 4.5% taken by the ten largest. Sequences were obtained from peripheral blood. These receptors all stem from a middle-aged man with active or convalescent COVID-19. Both conserved end residues are part of each CDR3. Each record gives: V gene, D gene, clone size, J gene, CDR3 protein, CDR3 DNA. D genes are given only for firm matches. The size field is filled for only some rows; it gives once, few, many or a size class.

V: TRBV12-3/TRBV12-4
D: NA
size: NA
J: TRBJ2-1
CDR3: CASSPAGEQFF
DNA: TGTGCCAGCAGTCCGGCGGGTGAGCAGTTCTTC

V: TRBV7-8
D: NA
size: NA
J: TRBJ2-5
CDR3: CASSLGLHRETQYF
DNA: TGTGCCAGCAGCCTGGGACTTCATCGGGAGACCCAGTACTTC

V: TRBV5-6
D: NA
size: NA
J: TRBJ1-1
CDR3: CASSSSTEPLTMNTEAFF
DNA: TGTGCCAGCAGCTCCTCGACAGAACCCCTTACCATGAACACTGAAGCTTTCTTT

V: TRBV28
D: NA
size: few
J: TRBJ1-2
CDR3: CASSFSRASGYGYTF
DNA: TGTGCCAGCAGTTTTAGCAGGGCCTCCGGCTATGGCTACACCTTC

V: TRBV11-3
D: NA
size: NA
J: TRBJ2-1
CDR3: CASSLETSSYNEQFF
DNA: TGTGCCAGCAGCTTAGAAACTAGCTCCTACAATGAGCAGTTCTTC

V: TRBV28
D: TRBD2
size: NA
J: TRBJ2-7
CDR3: CASSIVKGGRYQYF
DNA: TGTGCCAGCAGCATTGTAAAGGGCGGGAGGTATCAGTACTTC

V: TRBV2
D: TRBD1
size: NA
J: TRBJ1-1
CDR3: CASSQEGQAWWTEAFF
DNA: TGTGCCAGCAGTCAGGAGGGACAGGCGTGGTGGACTGAAGCTTTCTTT

V: TRBV28
D: TRBD2
size: NA
J: TRBJ2-1
CDR3: CASKTSGRSGYNEQFF
DNA: TGTGCCAGTAAGACTAGCGGGAGATCGGGATACAATGAGCAGTTCTTC

V: TRBV28
D: NA
size: NA
J: TRBJ1-2
CDR3: CASSLGGAHYGYTF
DNA: TGTGCCAGCAGTCTCGGGGGGGCGCATTATGGCTACACCTTC

V: TRBV28
D: TRBD1
size: few
J: TRBJ1-4
CDR3: CASSPTGQGSEKLFF
DNA: TGTGCCAGCAGTCCGACGGGACAGGGAAGTGAAAAACTGTTTTTT

V: TRBV27
D: NA
size: many
J: TRBJ2-7
CDR3: CASSPLWGDRTSLWEYF
DNA: TGTGCCAGCAGTCCTCTGTGGGGTGACAGGACCTCTCTATGGGAGTACTTC

V: TRBV28
D: TRBD1
size: NA
J: TRBJ2-7
CDR3: CASSLFLGTDSYEQYF
DNA: TGTGCCAGCAGTTTATTTTTGGGGACAGACTCCTACGAGCAGTACTTC

V: TRBV10-1
D: NA
size: NA
J: TRBJ2-3
CDR3: CASSESRTLGADTQYF
DNA: TGCGCCAGCAGTGAGTCACGAACCCTAGGGGCAGATACGCAGTATTTT

V: TRBV28
D: TRBD1
size: NA
J: TRBJ1-4
CDR3: CASSLGGQEEKLFF
DNA: TGTGCCAGCAGTCTGGGGGGACAGGAGGAAAAACTGTTTTTT

V: TRBV4-2
D: TRBD1
size: NA
J: TRBJ1-2
CDR3: CASSQDKGADYGYTF
DNA: TGTGCCAGCAGCCAAGACAAGGGGGCGGACTATGGCTACACCTTC

V: TRBV28
D: TRBD1
size: NA
J: TRBJ2-7
CDR3: CASSSPDRATGDEQYF
DNA: TGTGCCAGCAGTTCCCCCGACAGGGCGACGGGTGACGAGCAGTACTTC

V: TRBV2
D: TRBD1
size: NA
J: TRBJ2-3
CDR3: CASSREGQGAADTQYF
DNA: TGTGCCAGCAGTCGAGAAGGACAGGGGGCGGCAGATACGCAGTATTTT

V: TRBV20-1
D: NA
size: NA
J: TRBJ1-5
CDR3: CSASSGTNQPQHF
DNA: TGCAGTGCTAGTTCAGGAACAAATCAGCCCCAGCATTTT

V: TRBV19
D: NA
size: NA
J: TRBJ1-1
CDR3: CASSIQDTMNTEAFF
DNA: TGTGCCAGTAGTATACAGGACACGATGAACACTGAAGCTTTCTTT

V: TRBV5-8
D: NA
size: once
J: TRBJ2-1
CDR3: CASSSGTPFLNEQFF
DNA: TGTGCCAGCAGCTCCGGGACTCCCTTCTTAAATGAGCAGTTCTTC

V: TRBV4-3
D: NA
size: NA
J: TRBJ2-1
CDR3: CASSQDYSNFNEQFF
DNA: TGCGCCAGCAGCCAAGATTATTCCAACTTCAATGAGCAGTTCTTC

V: TRBV19
D: NA
size: NA
J: TRBJ1-4
CDR3: CASRQTLGANEKLFF
DNA: TGTGCCAGTCGACAGACTCTTGGGGCTAATGAAAAACTGTTTTTT

V: TRBV5-1
D: NA
size: few
J: TRBJ2-2
CDR3: CASSLAFPAGELFF
DNA: TGCGCCAGCAGCTTGGCGTTTCCGGCCGGGGAGCTGTTTTTT

V: TRBV7-6
D: NA
size: NA
J: TRBJ2-7
CDR3: CASSLSRGEQYF
DNA: TGTGCCAGCAGCCTGTCTCGGGGGGAGCAGTACTTC

V: TRBV10-1
D: NA
size: NA
J: TRBJ2-1
CDR3: CASSPGGRGQFF
DNA: TGCGCCAGCAGCCCCGGGGGTCGAGGGCAGTTCTTC

V: TRBV5-1
D: NA
size: NA
J: TRBJ1-6
CDR3: CATGPGEYNSPLHF
DNA: TGCGCCACCGGTCCGGGAGAATATAATTCACCCCTCCACTTT

V: TRBV20-1
D: TRBD2
size: NA
J: TRBJ2-1
CDR3: CSASPGGGNEQFF
DNA: TGCAGTGCTAGTCCTGGGGGGGGTAATGAGCAGTTCTTC